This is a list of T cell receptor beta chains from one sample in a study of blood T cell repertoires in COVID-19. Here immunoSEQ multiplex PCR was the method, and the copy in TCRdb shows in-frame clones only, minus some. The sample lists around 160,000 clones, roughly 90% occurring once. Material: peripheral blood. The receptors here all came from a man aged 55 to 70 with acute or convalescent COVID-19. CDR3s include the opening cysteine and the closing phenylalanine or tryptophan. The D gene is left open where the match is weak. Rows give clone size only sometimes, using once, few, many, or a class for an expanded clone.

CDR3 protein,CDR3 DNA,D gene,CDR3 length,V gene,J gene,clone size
CASSLTRNYGYTF,TGTGCCAGCAGCTTAACACGGAACTATGGCTACACCTTC,.,13,TRBV7-3,TRBJ1-2,.
CASSQAWGATNEKLFF,TGCGCCAGCAGCCAAGCTTGGGGCGCAACTAATGAAAAACTGTTTTTT,.,16,TRBV4-3,TRBJ1-4,.
CASSQDGLGQGGKLFF,TGCGCCAGCAGCCAAGATGGTTTGGGACAGGGGGGAAAACTGTTTTTT,TRBD1,16,TRBV4-1,TRBJ1-4,.
CASSLPGLAGVNEQFF,TGCGCCAGCAGCCTCCCGGGACTAGCGGGGGTCAATGAGCAGTTCTTC,TRBD2,16,TRBV5-1,TRBJ2-1,once
CASSEGGSQPQHF,TGTGCCAGCAGTGAAGGGGGTAGTCAGCCCCAGCATTTT,.,13,TRBV6-4,TRBJ1-5,few
CASSNPGGCQDYEQYF,TGTGCCAGCAGCAATCCGGGGGGGTGCCAGGACTACGAGCAGTACTTC,.,16,TRBV21-1,TRBJ2-7,.
CASSYLREVPNTEAFF,TGTGCCAGCAGTTATTTAAGAGAAGTCCCCAACACTGAAGCTTTCTTT,.,16,TRBV6-2/TRBV6-3,TRBJ1-1,.
CASSFVRGIRSGTEAFF,TGTGCCAGCAGCTTCGTTAGGGGTATTCGGTCGGGCACTGAAGCTTTCTTT,.,17,TRBV5-6,TRBJ1-1,.
CASSLAGTGGEAFF,TGCGCCAGCAGCTTGGCCGGGACAGGGGGCGAAGCTTTCTTT,TRBD1,14,TRBV5-1,TRBJ1-1,.
CAFRTSGYTGELFF,TGTGCCTTTCGGACTAGCGGGTACACCGGGGAGCTGTTTTTT,TRBD2,14,TRBV18,TRBJ2-2,.
CASSQGQASFTLFYGYTF,TGTGCCAGCAGCCAAGGACAGGCTTCGTTTACGTTATTCTATGGCTACACCTTC,.,18,TRBV3-1/TRBV3-2,TRBJ1-2,few
CAWRRDGLNSPLHF,TGTGCCTGGAGGCGGGACGGTCTTAATTCACCCCTCCACTTT,.,14,TRBV30,TRBJ1-6,.